The rows below give T cell receptor beta chains drawn from one sample of a study of blood T cell repertoires in COVID-19. Method: immunoSEQ multiplex PCR; TCRdb's copy keeps in-frame clones and lacks some. Seen here are about 280,000 clones, approximately 80% observed once, and the top ten hold 5%. The sample consisted of PBMCs or T cells enriched from blood (not recorded which). The receptors shown here come from a man aged 35 to 55 who had been exposed to COVID-19. CDR3s include the opening cysteine and the closing phenylalanine or tryptophan. Each record gives: V gene, clone size, D gene, J gene, CDR3 protein, CDR3 DNA. The D gene is left open where the match is weak. A row's size may be missing; if present it is once, few, many or a size class.

V gene: TRBV12-3/TRBV12-4
clone size: -
D gene: TRBD1
J gene: TRBJ1-5
CDR3 protein: CASTYRGDQPQHF
CDR3 DNA: TGTGCCAGCACTTACAGGGGGGATCAGCCCCAGCATTTT

V gene: TRBV5-1
clone size: -
D gene: -
J gene: TRBJ2-1
CDR3 protein: CASSLGQGDEQFF
CDR3 DNA: TGCGCCAGCAGCTTAGGGCAGGGCGATGAGCAGTTCTTC

V gene: TRBV30
clone size: few
D gene: TRBD1
J gene: TRBJ1-4
CDR3 protein: CAWMGQTNEKLFF
CDR3 DNA: TGTGCCTGGATGGGACAGACGAATGAAAAACTGTTTTTT

V gene: TRBV29-1
clone size: -
D gene: TRBD2
J gene: TRBJ2-1
CDR3 protein: CSVSLAGLTYNEQFF
CDR3 DNA: TGCAGCGTCTCCCTAGCGGGCTTAACCTACAATGAGCAGTTCTTC

V gene: TRBV2
clone size: -
D gene: -
J gene: TRBJ2-7
CDR3 protein: CASSLQRPSGYEQYF
CDR3 DNA: TGTGCCAGCAGCTTACAGAGACCCAGCGGCTACGAGCAGTACTTC

V gene: TRBV9
clone size: -
D gene: -
J gene: TRBJ2-1
CDR3 protein: CASSVAYNEQFF
CDR3 DNA: TGTGCCAGCAGCGTAGCTTACAATGAGCAGTTCTTC

V gene: TRBV11-2
clone size: -
D gene: -
J gene: TRBJ2-5
CDR3 protein: CASSLVPGQETQYF
CDR3 DNA: TGTGCCAGCAGCTTAGTGCCAGGGCAAGAGACCCAGTACTTC

V gene: TRBV19
clone size: -
D gene: TRBD2
J gene: TRBJ2-1
CDR3 protein: CASKGEVAGGLEQFF
CDR3 DNA: TGTGCCAGTAAGGGAGAGGTAGCGGGAGGGCTAGAGCAGTTCTTC

V gene: TRBV18
clone size: once
D gene: TRBD2
J gene: TRBJ2-3
CDR3 protein: CASSPLAGGSTDTQYF
CDR3 DNA: TGTGCCAGCTCACCACTGGCGGGAGGGTCCACAGATACGCAGTATTTT

V gene: TRBV3-1/TRBV3-2
clone size: -
D gene: -
J gene: TRBJ1-5
CDR3 protein: CASSQGWRENQPQHF
CDR3 DNA: TGTGCCAGCAGCCAAGGTTGGAGGGAAAATCAGCCCCAGCATTTT

V gene: TRBV27
clone size: -
D gene: -
J gene: TRBJ2-7
CDR3 protein: CASSPRESSYEQYF
CDR3 DNA: TGTGCCAGCAGCCCTCGGGAAAGCTCCTACGAGCAGTACTTC